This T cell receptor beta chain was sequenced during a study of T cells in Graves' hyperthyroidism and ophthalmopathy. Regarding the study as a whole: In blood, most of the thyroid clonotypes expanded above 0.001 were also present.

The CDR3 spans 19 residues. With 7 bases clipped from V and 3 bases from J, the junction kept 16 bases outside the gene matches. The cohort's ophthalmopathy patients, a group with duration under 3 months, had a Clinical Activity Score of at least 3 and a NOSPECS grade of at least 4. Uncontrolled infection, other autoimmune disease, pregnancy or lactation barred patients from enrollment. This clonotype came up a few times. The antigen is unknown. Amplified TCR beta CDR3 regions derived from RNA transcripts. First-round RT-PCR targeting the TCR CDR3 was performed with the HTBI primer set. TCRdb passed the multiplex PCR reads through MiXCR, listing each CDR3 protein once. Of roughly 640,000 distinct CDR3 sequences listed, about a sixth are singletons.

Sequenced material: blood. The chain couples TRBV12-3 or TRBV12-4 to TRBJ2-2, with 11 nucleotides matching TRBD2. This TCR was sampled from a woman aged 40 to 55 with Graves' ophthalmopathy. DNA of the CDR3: TGTGCCAGCAACCGGGACAGAATCGGGACTAGCGGACACACCGGGGAGCTGTTTTTT. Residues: CASNRDRIGTSGHTGELFF.